Listed here are 31 T cell receptor beta chains from one sample, sequenced in a study of regulatory T cells in long-lasting Graves disease. The time point here: newly diagnosed GD, antithyroid drugs for less than 3 months. Preparation of the TCR library used RNA extracted from PBMCs. TCR beta libraries were built with iRepertoire HTBI primers and Arm-PCR of CDR3 regions. A single record per CDR3 protein comes from TCRdb applying MiXCR to the multiplex PCR reads. The table records some 460,000 distinct CDR3 sequences, 15% to 20% of them present only once. The sample also formed part of further work on T cells in Graves' hyperthyroidism and ophthalmopathy.

The starting material was peripheral blood mononuclear cells (PBMCs), obtained at new diagnosis, from a patient treated with antithyroid drugs. Receptors originate from a man aged 35 to 55 with Graves disease.

Many counts were recorded for this clonotype. In DNA, the CDR3 is TGTGCCAGCAGCCATAATCGGGCTGAAGCTTTCTTT. Translation: CASSHNRAEAFF. The chain is built from TRBV7-8 and TRBJ1-1; no reliable D call. The V end was cut by 5 bases, the J end by 6 bases, with 10 bases between. This CDR3 spans 12 amino acids. The germline CDR1 and CDR2 sequences are SGHVS and FQNEAQ.

This clonotype was recorded at least ten times. V gene TRBV28 combines with J gene TRBJ2-7, with 9 bases matching TRBD1. This CDR3 is built from 15 residues. J lost 7 bases, V lost 6 bases, and 13 bases had no gene match. Germline CDR1 is MDHEN and CDR2 is SYDVKM. This CDR3 reads CASRGGGTGSEEQYF. The CDR3 DNA follows: TGTGCCAGCAGGGGGGGAGGGACAGGGTCAGAAGAGCAGTACTTC. The full variable domain, in which reference TRBV28 and TRBJ2-7 provide the parts outside the CDR3, is DVKVTQSSRYLVKRTGEKVFLECVQDMDHENMFWYRQDPGLGLRLIYFSYDVKMKEKGDIPEGYSVSREKKERFSLILESASTNQTSMYLCASRGGGTGSEEQYFGPGTRLTVT.

This clonotype was seen a few times. V is TRBV20-1 and J is TRBJ2-2; D is perhaps TRBD2 (6 bases). The CDR3 contains 14 residues. The germline gives CDR1 DFQATT, CDR2 SNEGSKA (reference sequence). V was shortened by 5 bases and J by 4 bases, with 14 bases between the two germline ends. The CDR3 loop reads CSAPKSGVTGELFF. The CDR3 DNA sequence: TGCAGTGCTCCGAAGTCGGGGGTCACCGGGGAGCTGTTTTTT.

This clonotype was seen many times. This chain joins TRBV20-1 and TRBJ2-3; D possibly corresponds to TRBD1 (5 bases). The V end lost 6 bases, the J end lost 3 bases, and 19 bases lay between the germline ends. The CDR3 extends over 15 amino acids. Germline assignment: CDR1 DFQATT and CDR2 SNEGSKA (reference sequence). The CDR3 bases are TGCAGTGCGTCAAGAGACCAGGGCACGACAGATACGCAGTATTTT. It yields the protein CSASRDQGTTDTQYF.

The table lists this clonotype with a few counts. V usage is TRBV25-1 and J usage is TRBJ2-7; D gene uncertain. The germline V gene encodes CDR1 MGHDK and CDR2 SYGVNS. This CDR3 is built from 11 residues. Deletions cut 4 bases from V and 5 bases from J, with 6 bases between. The CDR3 DNA follows: TGTGCCAGCAGTGCGGGTCACGAGCAGTACTTC. Residues: CASSAGHEQYF.

The chain combines TRBV4-2 with TRBJ2-6; D call uncertain. This CDR3 has 18 residues. V gave up 1 base and J gave up 4 bases, with 17 bases separating them. Germline assignment: CDR1 LGHNA and CDR2 YNFKEQ. The CDR3 is CASSQGFALTAGANVLTF. CDR3 nucleotides: TGTGCCAGCAGCCAAGGATTTGCCCTAACCGCCGGGGCCAACGTCCTGACTTTC.

In this sample, this clonotype turned up once. This may be a read error, as it is one base from a much larger clone. This chain links TRBV20-1 with TRBJ2-7, with TRBD2 matching over 7 bases. Per the germline V gene, CDR1 is DFQATT and CDR2 is SNEGSKA (reference sequence). This CDR3 spans 14 amino acids. CDR3 sequence reads: CGASGQRRTYEQYF. DNA of the CDR3: TGCGGTGCTAGCGGTCAACGCAGAACCTACGAGCAGTACTTC.

V gene TRBV6-2 or TRBV6-3 combines with J gene TRBJ2-1; no clear D gene. V lost 2 bases, J lost 8 bases, and 4 bases lay in between. Germline assignment: CDR1 MNHEY and CDR2 SVGEGT. This CDR3 region has 11 residues. The CDR3 nucleotides read TGTGCCAGCAGTTACGACGATGAGCAGTTCTTC. Its translation: CASSYDDEQFF.

This clonotype occurred a few times. This sequence joins TRBV20-1 and TRBJ2-2, with 9 bases fitting TRBD1. The CDR3 is 13 amino acids. V was pared by 5 bases and J by 4 bases, with 2 bases of the junction left unmatched. Germline assignment: CDR1 DFQATT and CDR2 SNEGSKA (reference sequence). CDR3 residues: CSADRGATGELFF. The DNA of the CDR3 is TGCAGTGCTGACAGGGGGGCCACCGGGGAGCTGTTTTTT.

There are many counts of this clonotype. J is TRBJ1-5 and V is TRBV24-1; 7 nucleotides align to TRBD1. V was clipped by 6 bases and J by 5 bases; unmatched bases: 6. Germline CDR1 KGHDR, CDR2 SFDVKD. The CDR3 sequence is 14 residues long. CDR3 sequence: CATSPTGWYQPQHF. The CDR3 bases are TGTGCCACCAGTCCGACAGGGTGGTATCAGCCCCAGCATTTT.

This clonotype was detected many times. This rearrangement joins TRBV7-9 to TRBJ2-4; D is perhaps TRBD1 (5 bases). Trimming stripped 5 bases from V and 0 bases from J, with 11 bases between. The CDR3 totals 15 residues. The germline V gene encodes CDR1 SEHNR and CDR2 FQNEAQ (reference sequence). For the CDR3, the DNA is TGTGCCAGCAGCGCGACAGTACTAGCCAAAAACATTCAGTACTTC. It codes for CASSATVLAKNIQYF.

This chain links TRBV3-1 with TRBJ1-3; D is uncertain. V was cut by 0 bases and J by 3 bases, with 12 bases left in between. The germline V gene has CDR1 LGHDT and CDR2 YNNKEL (reference sequence). The length of the CDR3 is 16 residues. The CDR3 DNA is TGTGCCAGCAGCCAAGATGGCGGGAGACGTGGAAACACCATATATTTT. Translating gives CASSQDGGRRGNTIYF.

This clonotype was observed a few times. The chain has TRBV11-3 and TRBJ1-1; tentative D call: TRBD1 (6 bases). Trimming pared 7 bases from V and 11 bases from J, leaving 17 bases between. This CDR3 is 12 amino acids long. Germline loops: CDR1 SGHNT, CDR2 YENEEA. This CDR3 is CASTPGGRRAFF. CDR3 nucleotides: TGTGCCAGCACCCCCGGGGGGCGAAGGGCTTTCTTT.

The chain carries TRBV28 and TRBJ2-2; D unresolved. The CDR3 is made up of 13 amino acids. Trimming cost V 4 bases and J 8 bases, with 11 bases left between them. Germline V CDR1 and CDR2: MDHEN, SYDVKM. CDR3 in DNA: TGTGCCAGCAGTTCCCTCAGGTCGGGGGAGCTGTTTTTT. Protein: CASSSLRSGELFF.

This clonotype was recorded many times. Here the CDR3 DNA reads TGTGCCAGCAGCCAAACTAGCGGGAGGCCCAGCACAGATACGCAGTATTTT. It translates to CASSQTSGRPSTDTQYF. The chain recombines TRBV11-2 with TRBJ2-3; 12 bases line up with TRBD2. The CDR3 is 17 amino acids. Germline assignment: CDR1 SGHAT and CDR2 FQNNGV. V lost 5 bases to trimming and J lost 0 bases; unmatched junction nucleotides: 6. Complete variable domain (other parts from reference TRBV11-2 and TRBJ2-3): EAGVAQSPRYKIIEKRQSVAFWCNPISGHATLYWYQQILGQGPKLLIQFQNNGVVDDSQLPKDRFSAERLKGVDSTLKIQPAKLEDSAVYLCASSQTSGRPSTDTQYFGPGTRLTVL.

This clonotype was seen ten or more times. The rearrangement uses TRBV5-1 and TRBJ1-4; 10 bases map to TRBD1. This CDR3 is built from 14 residues. In germline, CDR1 is SGHRS, CDR2 YFSETQ. Trimming at V came to 4 bases and at J to 6 bases, leaving 3 bases not matched to a gene. The CDR3 DNA follows: TGCGCCAGCAGCCGCGGGACAGGGGATGAAAAACTGTTTTTT. Its translation: CASSRGTGDEKLFF.

This clonotype has at least ten counts. The chain couples TRBV20-1 to TRBJ2-3, with 7 bases lining up with TRBD1. Losses at the gene ends were 2 bases for V and 4 bases for J; bases not matched to a gene: 3. Germline V gene lookup returns CDR1 DFQATT and CDR2 SNEGSKA (reference sequence). This CDR3 is 13 amino acids long. CDR3: CSARLQGPDTQYF. CDR3 bases: TGCAGTGCTAGACTACAGGGGCCAGATACGCAGTATTTT.

This clonotype was detected ten times or more. The CDR3 DNA reads TGTGCCAGCAGTTCGGGAGGGCCTCGGACCCAGTACTTC. Translating gives CASSSGGPRTQYF. The chain combines TRBV28 with TRBJ2-5, with 8 positions matching TRBD2. The CDR3 runs to 13 residues. After removal of 4 bases from V and 7 bases from J, the junction contained 5 bases not matched to a gene. Germline loops: CDR1 MDHEN, CDR2 SYDVKM.

The genes are TRBV11-2 and TRBJ2-7; D is possibly TRBD2 (6 bases). Germline assignment: CDR1 SGHAT and CDR2 FQNNGV. The CDR3 runs to 16 residues. With 2 bases removed from V and 0 bases from J, the gap between germline ends came to 14 bases. The CDR3 region has the DNA TGTGCCAGCAGCTTAAGCTTTGGGGGGATCTCCTACGAGCAGTACTTC. Its translation: CASSLSFGGISYEQYF.

This clonotype was detected ten times or more. V usage is TRBV12-3 or TRBV12-4 and J usage is TRBJ2-5; a weak D match, TRBD2 (5 bases). V was trimmed by 0 bases and J by 5 bases, leaving 10 bases between them. The CDR3 spans 14 residues. In DNA, the CDR3 is TGTGCCAGCAGTTTAGCGGGAGTGAGCGAGACCCAGTACTTC. Amino acids: CASSLAGVSETQYF.

This clonotype was seen ten or more times. V gene TRBV7-8 combines with J gene TRBJ2-1, with D perhaps matching TRBD2 (5 bases). Trimming removed 6 bases from V and 4 bases from J, with 13 bases in between. The CDR3 totals 14 residues. Germline V CDR1 and CDR2: SGHVS, FQNEAQ. The CDR3 loop reads CASRLRAAYNEQFF. The CDR3 DNA reads TGTGCCAGCAGATTAAGAGCGGCTTACAATGAGCAGTTCTTC.

This clonotype was observed many times. The chain combines TRBV20-1 with TRBJ2-3; perhaps D is TRBD1 or TRBD2 (5 bases each). Trimming took off 0 bases at V and 3 bases at J, with 16 bases between the two ends. Per the germline V gene, CDR1 is DFQATT and CDR2 is SNEGSKA (reference sequence). The CDR3 runs to 16 residues. The CDR3 spells CSARERGPDFTDTQYF. For the CDR3, the DNA is TGCAGTGCTAGAGAGAGGGGCCCCGATTTTACAGATACGCAGTATTTT.

This clonotype was seen more than once but under ten times. The chain is built from TRBV19 and TRBJ2-5; 7 bases agree with TRBD1. The CDR3 totals 14 residues. Looked up from germline, CDR1 is LNHDA and CDR2 is SQIVND (reference sequence). Trimming at V came to 3 bases and at J to 1 base, leaving 2 bases not matched to a gene. The CDR3 coding sequence is TGTGCCAGTAGTATCGGGACAGCCCAAGAGACCCAGTACTTC. Protein: CASSIGTAQETQYF.

In this sample, this clonotype turned up a few times. CDR3 sequence (DNA): TGTGCCAACGCCTCTTGGGGCACGGGAGGCGGGCTGGATACGCAGTATTTT. Protein product: CANASWGTGGGLDTQYF. The chain has TRBV28 and TRBJ2-3; TRBD2 matches at 7 bases. The CDR3 totals 17 residues. Germline assignment: CDR1 MDHEN and CDR2 SYDVKM. Trimming cost V 10 bases and J 6 bases; bases outside gene matches: 22.

The chain combines TRBV9 with TRBJ1-6; possible D gene TRBD1, 5 bases. The germline gives CDR1 SGDLS, CDR2 YYNGEE. The CDR3 runs 14 residues. V gave up 2 bases and J gave up 7 bases, with 10 bases separating them. CDR3 bases: TGTGCCAGCAGCGTCGGGGCGGAGAATTCACCCCTCCACTTT. It yields the protein CASSVGAENSPLHF.

At least ten counts were recorded for this clonotype. V is TRBV7-3 and J is TRBJ2-5; 8 positions match TRBD2. Germline trimming cut 5 bases from V and 6 bases from J; bases unmatched to any gene: 5. This CDR3 comprises 13 residues. In germline, CDR1 is SGHTA, CDR2 FQGTGA. CDR3 amino acids: CASSRSGTQTQYF. The DNA of the CDR3 is TGTGCCAGCAGCCGTAGCGGGACGCAGACCCAGTACTTC.

The V call is TRBV10-2, the J call TRBJ2-1, with a weak D call TRBD2 (6 bases). Trimming stripped 5 bases from V and 5 bases from J, with 10 bases between. This CDR3 has 13 amino acids. Germline-derived CDR1 and CDR2 are WSHSY and SAAADI. The CDR3 DNA reads TGCGCCAGCAGTCTAGCGTCCCACAATGAGCAGTTCTTC. Protein product: CASSLASHNEQFF.

This clonotype was detected only a few times. The rearrangement links TRBV5-4 to TRBJ2-7, with D possibly TRBD2 on 5 matching bases. V dropped 2 bases and J dropped 5 bases, with 11 bases sitting between them. Germline values: CDR1 SGHNT, CDR2 YYREEE (reference sequence). CDR3 length: 13 residues. The CDR3 sequence is CASSFGEINEQYF. As DNA, the CDR3 is TGTGCCAGCAGCTTCGGGGAAATAAACGAGCAGTACTTC.

This clonotype was counted between two and nine times. V gene TRBV6-1 combines with J gene TRBJ1-1; TRBD1 matches 9 bases. Germline-derived CDR1 and CDR2 are MNHNS and SASEGT. This CDR3 contains 14 residues. CDR3 amino acids: CVVRQGGAVTEAFF. CDR3 nucleotides: TGTGTGGTAAGACAGGGGGGCGCCGTGACTGAAGCTTTCTTT.

In its sample, this clonotype was seen many times. The chain carries TRBV2 and TRBJ2-3; 9 bases align to TRBD1. The CDR3 covers 15 residues. The V segment lost 4 bases and the J segment 2 bases; nucleotides outside the gene matches: 4. Germline V gene lookup returns CDR1 SNHLY and CDR2 FYNNEI. CDR3 loop: CASSAGTGYTDTQYF. CDR3 in DNA: TGTGCCAGCAGTGCCGGGACAGGGTACACAGATACGCAGTATTTT.

The J gene is TRBJ1-1, the V gene TRBV10-3; a weak D match, TRBD1 (6 bases). The germline CDR1 and CDR2 sequences are ENHRY and SYGVKD. Trimming took off 10 bases at V and 7 bases at J, with 16 bases between the two ends. This CDR3 contains 12 residues. As DNA, the CDR3 is TGTGCCACTCTCGGGAGGGGGATTGAAGCTTTCTTT. Its translation is CATLGRGIEAFF.